This T cell receptor (beta chain) was obtained from a study of cytomegalovirus exposure and HLA in healthy donors. Findings and caveats of the study: TCR beta V- and J-gene trimming was later associated with a missense DCLRE1C variant. Immune exposure was documented only through CMV serostatus.

PCR used 60 Vbeta primers and 13 Jbeta primers. The table came from immunoSEQ multiplex PCR; TCRdb's copy has only in-frame clones and leaves some out. This table holds about 150,000 clones, roughly 68% found once. CDR1 and CDR2 from the germline V gene are MDHEN and SYDVKM. With 6 bases removed from V and 4 bases from J, the gap between germline ends came to 15 bases. CDR3 size: 14 residues. On this clone itself: The antigen is not known.

This TCR came from a man aged 55 to 69 in good health and CMV-seronegative. V and J are TRBV28 and TRBJ1-2; D possibly corresponds to TRBD1 (5 bases). Sequenced input: PBMCs. CDR3 protein: CASRVTGYSYGYTF. The CDR3 region has the DNA TGTGCCAGCAGGGTAACAGGCTACTCCTATGGCTACACCTTC.